This T cell receptor beta chain was sequenced during a study of OX40 agonist ivuxolimab in advanced cancers. For the study at large: Age averaged around 58 years (range roughly 20 to 90), and about 86% were male.

The germline gives CDR1 KGHSH, CDR2 LQKENI. V was cut by 2 bases and J by 6 bases, with 17 bases left in between. CDR3 length: 16 residues. Assay used: immunoSEQ multiplex PCR; TCRdb lists only in-frame clones, some missing. The sample consists of about 68,000 clones, over 65% of them appearing once. Regarding this clone: Its antigen is unidentified.

Regarding the study as a whole: Patients with a partial response at 0.1-3.0 mg/kg had among the lowest clonal expansion. At 0.1 to 3.0 mg/kg and by week 6, CD4+ and CD8+ T cells in the blood had expanded clonally.

Baseline, cycle 4 day 1, and cycle 7 day 1 were the blood sampling points. Here the sequenced sample was CD4+ or CD8+ T cells sorted from blood, taken in a trial of the OX40 agonist ivuxolimab. V is TRBV18 and J is TRBJ2-4; D perhaps matches TRBD2 (6 bases). This receptor was identified in an adult with an advanced solid tumor such as melanoma, head and neck, liver or kidney cancer. The CDR3: CASSPTSPSVGNIQYF. Written as DNA, the CDR3 is TGTGCCAGCTCACCAACCTCCCCTAGCGTAGGAAACATTCAGTACTTC.